This T cell receptor beta chain was retrieved from a study of blood T cell repertoires in COVID-19 (dated by TCRdb to the early 2020s). Concerning the study at large: Samples from collaborators originated in the United States, Italy and Spain and spanned both the acute and convalescent phases of COVID-19. Subjects who had been exposed to COVID-19, were actively infected with it, or had recovered from it provided the deeply sampled blood TCRbeta repertoires that made up the dataset. The samples were drawn from the first 160 participants of the ongoing ImmuneRACE study and from some 1,300 subjects provided by 6 global collaborators. Sample metadata almost always included a de-identified subject ID, COVID-19 status, age in years and sex. HLA class I and class II types, where available, came from metadata supplied by the sample provider rather than from assay-based typing. The material from the prospective study consisted of cDNA or gDNA derived from T cells, B-cell-depleted T cells, or PBMCs. A freely available public database, intended as a resource for researchers studying the immune response to SARS-CoV-2, is where the repertoires were released. Here is what the overall study found, with its caveats: Clinical and demographic metadata were provided uncurated, with the amount varying by source and participant.

A single count supports this clone. Its antigen is currently not known. The input lacks base qualities; no much larger clone sits a single base away. The collaborating institutions used their own protocols to collect whole blood in K2EDTA tubes. For TCRbeta analysis, collaborators shipped samples as frozen whole blood, isolated PBMCs, or DNA extracted from either of those sample types. Reading from cysteine to phenylalanine, the CDR3 counts 12 amino acids. This entry keeps only the CDR3 DNA: 36 bases, framed from base 1. V is shortened by 5 bases, J by 0 bases, and the region joining them spans 4 bases. Sequences SGHTA (CDR1) and FQGNSA (CDR2) are obtained from the germline V gene. The immunoSEQ Assay, a bias-controlled multiplex PCR, was used to amplify TCRbeta CDR3 regions from genomic DNA. The paper's processing steps were these. The number of nucleated cells in each sample was estimated from the amplification of reference gene primers within the assay. To quantify the absolute abundance of each unique TCRbeta CDR3 rearrangement, sequence reads were collapsed and filtered. For each sample, productive Simpson clonality was calculated by taking the square root of Simpson's diversity index across productive rearrangements. Entries here come from immuneACCESS through TCRdb and include only in-frame sequences with V and J called. Some clones fail to appear in such tables; in the studies checked, an unresolved V gene covers under half of the shortfall, and the cause of the remainder is unknown. The V and J calls and clone size come from that table; D and trimming were worked out from the DNA. This sample is represented by approximately 250,000 clones; more than 80% of them were singletons. In total, the top ten clones hold roughly 5% of the sample.

The receptor was derived from a human donor in a cohort sampled during active COVID-19. Sequencing input: peripheral blood. Recombination connected TRBV7-2 to TRBJ1-2, with the D segment identity uncertain. This receptor has the CDR3 CASSPTNYGYTF. Read as DNA, the sequence is TGTGCCAGCAGCCCAACTAACTATGGCTACACCTTC.